Listed below are T cell receptor beta chains from one sample, sequenced in a study of blood T cell repertoires in COVID-19. The repertoire was sequenced with immunoSEQ multiplex PCR; TCRdb's copy has only in-frame clones and lacks some. The sample lists a few hundred thousand clones; 80% to 90% were seen once. The sequenced material came from PBMCs or T cells enriched from blood (not recorded which). The receptors were sampled from a woman in her twenties or thirties who had recovered from COVID-19. Both conserved end residues are part of each CDR3. A D gene is named only where the DNA matches it firmly. For some rows the clone size is stated as once, few or many, or as a class when expanded; others skip it.

CDR3: CASSISGSSYNEQFF
DNA: TGTGCCAGTAGTATAAGCGGGTCTTCCTACAATGAGCAGTTCTTC
D: NA
J: TRBJ2-1
V: TRBV19
size: NA

CDR3: CASSPRKGYTEAFF
DNA: TGTGCCAGCAGCCCTCGTAAGGGGTACACTGAAGCTTTCTTT
D: NA
J: TRBJ1-1
V: TRBV3-1/TRBV3-2
size: NA

CDR3: CASSLAGRGLYEQYF
DNA: TGCGCCAGCAGCTTGGCGGGCAGGGGGCTATACGAGCAGTACTTC
D: TRBD1
J: TRBJ2-7
V: TRBV5-1
size: NA

CDR3: CASHRDSATNEKLFF
DNA: TGTGCCAGCCACCGGGACAGTGCAACTAATGAAAAACTGTTTTTT
D: TRBD1
J: TRBJ1-4
V: TRBV2
size: NA

CDR3: CASGRQANTGELFF
DNA: TGTGCCAGCGGGAGACAGGCGAACACCGGGGAGCTGTTTTTT
D: NA
J: TRBJ2-2
V: TRBV2
size: NA

CDR3: CASSVAQGHSYNEQFF
DNA: TGTGCCAGCAGCGTAGCTCAAGGACACTCCTACAATGAGCAGTTCTTC
D: NA
J: TRBJ2-1
V: TRBV9
size: NA

CDR3: CASSLLAGVSSYNSPLHF
DNA: TGTGCCAGCAGTTTATTAGCGGGGGTCAGCTCCTATAATTCACCCCTCCACTTT
D: NA
J: TRBJ1-6
V: TRBV27
size: NA

CDR3: CASSLRFSRAGGVGQYF
DNA: TGTGCCAGCAGTTTAAGGTTTAGTCGGGCAGGGGGCGTGGGGCAGTACTTC
D: TRBD1
J: TRBJ2-7
V: TRBV27
size: NA

CDR3: CASSLSGVLAGRQETQYF
DNA: TGTGCCAGCAGTTTATCAGGGGTCTTAGCGGGACGACAAGAGACCCAGTACTTC
D: TRBD2
J: TRBJ2-5
V: TRBV27
size: NA

CDR3: CASSLTSGSIEQFF
DNA: TGCGCCAGCAGCCTGACTAGCGGGAGTATTGAGCAGTTCTTC
D: TRBD2
J: TRBJ2-1
V: TRBV5-1
size: once

CDR3: CASSISDRYNTEAFF
DNA: TGTGCCAGTAGTATAAGCGACAGGTACAACACTGAAGCTTTCTTT
D: NA
J: TRBJ1-1
V: TRBV19
size: NA

CDR3: CASSLALREGRETQYF
DNA: TGTGCCAGCAGCTTGGCATTGCGGGAGGGCCGGGAGACCCAGTACTTC
D: TRBD2
J: TRBJ2-5
V: TRBV5-6
size: NA

CDR3: CASGKLAGSRELFF
DNA: TGTGCCAGCGGTAAACTAGCGGGGAGCCGGGAGCTGTTTTTT
D: TRBD2
J: TRBJ2-2
V: TRBV6-5
size: NA

CDR3: CASSPMLGSEKLFF
DNA: TGTGCCAGCAGCCCTATGTTAGGGAGTGAAAAACTGTTTTTT
D: NA
J: TRBJ1-4
V: TRBV7-9
size: NA

CDR3: CATSIAGALNEQFF
DNA: TGTGCCACCAGTATAGCGGGAGCTTTGAATGAGCAGTTCTTC
D: TRBD2
J: TRBJ2-1
V: TRBV24-1
size: NA

CDR3: CASSYVPGTSGNKNIQYF
DNA: TGTGCCAGCAGCTATGTACCCGGGACTAGCGGGAATAAAAACATTCAGTACTTC
D: TRBD2
J: TRBJ2-4
V: TRBV7-2
size: NA

CDR3: CASSLSPLGARGYTF
DNA: TGTGCCAGCAGTTTATCCCCCCTGGGGGCGCGGGGCTACACCTTC
D: NA
J: TRBJ1-2
V: TRBV27
size: NA

CDR3: CSVDRGTDTQYF
DNA: TGCAGCGTTGACAGGGGCACAGATACGCAGTATTTT
D: NA
J: TRBJ2-3
V: TRBV29-1
size: few

CDR3: CASSPGQGKLDEQYF
DNA: TGTGCCAGCAGCCCCGGACAGGGAAAACTAGACGAGCAGTACTTC
D: TRBD1
J: TRBJ2-7
V: TRBV6-6
size: NA

CDR3: CASSPPGGGTAGNTIYF
DNA: TGTGCCAGCAGCCCCCCCGGGGGAGGGACCGCTGGAAACACCATATATTTT
D: NA
J: TRBJ1-3
V: TRBV5-6
size: NA

CDR3: CASSLPVPDEQYF
DNA: TGCGCCAGCAGCTTGCCAGTACCAGACGAGCAGTACTTC
D: NA
J: TRBJ2-7
V: TRBV5-1
size: NA

CDR3: CASSLDSDTEAFF
DNA: TGTGCCAGCAGCTTAGACTCCGACACTGAAGCTTTCTTT
D: NA
J: TRBJ1-1
V: TRBV7-3
size: NA

CDR3: CASTYRGGTYEQYF
DNA: TGTGCCAGCACTTACAGGGGCGGTACCTACGAGCAGTACTTC
D: TRBD1
J: TRBJ2-7
V: TRBV5-6
size: NA

CDR3: CASSVDRTGELFF
DNA: TGTGCCAGCAGCGTCGACAGGACCGGGGAGCTGTTTTTT
D: NA
J: TRBJ2-2
V: TRBV9
size: NA

CDR3: CASSDSGTGNSPLHF
DNA: TGTGCCAGCAGTGATTCCGGGACAGGCAATTCACCCCTCCACTTT
D: TRBD1
J: TRBJ1-6
V: TRBV6-4
size: NA

CDR3: CASSRQGWDSPLHF
DNA: TGTGCCAGCAGCCGACAGGGGTGGGATTCACCCCTCCACTTT
D: TRBD1
J: TRBJ1-6
V: TRBV3-1/TRBV3-2
size: NA

CDR3: CASSLRREAFF
DNA: TGTGCCAGCAGCTTACGCAGGGAAGCTTTCTTT
D: NA
J: TRBJ1-1
V: TRBV7-9
size: NA

CDR3: CAWGRGSTDTQYF
DNA: TGTGCCTGGGGGCGGGGGAGCACAGATACGCAGTATTTT
D: TRBD2
J: TRBJ2-3
V: TRBV30
size: NA

CDR3: CASSFRGGTEAFF
DNA: TGTGCCAGCAGTTTCAGGGGCGGCACTGAAGCTTTCTTT
D: NA
J: TRBJ1-1
V: TRBV28
size: few

CDR3: CASSTKGQGVTEAFF
DNA: TGTGCCAGTAGTACCAAGGGACAGGGCGTCACTGAAGCTTTCTTT
D: TRBD1
J: TRBJ1-1
V: TRBV19
size: NA

CDR3: CASSLGGLAGIEQYF
DNA: TGTGCCAGCAGCTTAGGGGGACTAGCGGGGATTGAGCAGTACTTC
D: TRBD2
J: TRBJ2-7
V: TRBV7-9
size: NA

CDR3: CASSLGILSPYEQYF
DNA: TGTGCCAGCAGCTTGGGCATTTTGAGCCCCTACGAGCAGTACTTC
D: NA
J: TRBJ2-7
V: TRBV7-9
size: few

CDR3: CASSLRAGGTFSETQYF
DNA: TGTGCCAGCAGTTTACGGGCAGGGGGCACTTTCTCAGAGACCCAGTACTTC
D: TRBD1
J: TRBJ2-5
V: TRBV28
size: NA

CDR3: CASSEELSQVDIQYF
DNA: TGTGCCAGCAGTGAGGAATTATCGCAGGTAGACATTCAGTACTTC
D: NA
J: TRBJ2-4
V: TRBV2
size: NA

CDR3: CASSSDGVSNYGYTF
DNA: TGCGCCAGCAGCTCGGACGGGGTTTCGAACTATGGCTACACCTTC
D: NA
J: TRBJ1-2
V: TRBV5-1
size: NA

CDR3: CASSQEGRGVITRGNYGYTF
DNA: TGCGCCAGCAGCCAAGAAGGGCGTGGGGTTATTACGAGGGGGAACTATGGCTACACCTTC
D: NA
J: TRBJ1-2
V: TRBV4-1
size: NA

CDR3: CASTLGQVNQPQHF
DNA: TGTGCCAGCACCCTCGGACAGGTCAATCAGCCCCAGCATTTT
D: TRBD1
J: TRBJ1-5
V: TRBV28
size: NA

CDR3: CASSIGRWTSGGPGADTQYF
DNA: TGTGCCAGTAGTATAGGTCGGTGGACTAGCGGGGGGCCCGGGGCAGATACGCAGTATTTT
D: TRBD2
J: TRBJ2-3
V: TRBV19
size: NA

CDR3: CASSLLWDKNQPQHF
DNA: TGTGCCAGCAGCTTACTTTGGGACAAGAATCAGCCCCAGCATTTT
D: NA
J: TRBJ1-5
V: TRBV5-6
size: NA

CDR3: CASSLESTRGDTQYF
DNA: TGCGCCAGCAGCTTGGAATCTACTCGGGGAGATACGCAGTATTTT
D: NA
J: TRBJ2-3
V: TRBV5-1
size: NA